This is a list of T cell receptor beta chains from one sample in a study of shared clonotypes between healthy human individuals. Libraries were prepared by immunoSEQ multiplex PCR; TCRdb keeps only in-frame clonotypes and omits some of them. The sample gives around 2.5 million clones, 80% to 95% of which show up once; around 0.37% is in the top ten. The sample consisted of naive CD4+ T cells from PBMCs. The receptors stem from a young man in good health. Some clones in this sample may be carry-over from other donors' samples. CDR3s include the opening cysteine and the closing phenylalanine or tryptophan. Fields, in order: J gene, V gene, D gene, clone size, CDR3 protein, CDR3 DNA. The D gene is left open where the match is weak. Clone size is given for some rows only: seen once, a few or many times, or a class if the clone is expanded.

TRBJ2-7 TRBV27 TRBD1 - CASSIGTGGYYEQYF TGTGCCAGCAGTATAGGGACAGGGGGCTACTACGAGCAGTACTTC
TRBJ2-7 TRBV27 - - CASTNHEQYF TGTGCCAGCACCAACCACGAGCAGTACTTC
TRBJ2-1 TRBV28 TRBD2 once CASSLQLAGGDEQFF TGTGCCAGCAGTTTGCAACTAGCGGGAGGAGATGAGCAGTTCTTC
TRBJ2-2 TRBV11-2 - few CASTLGLTTGELFF TGTGCCAGCACCCTCGGACTAACCACCGGGGAGCTGTTTTTT
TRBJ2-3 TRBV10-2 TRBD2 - CASRTGSGSVTDTQYF TGCGCCAGCAGGACCGGAAGCGGGAGTGTTACAGATACGCAGTATTTT
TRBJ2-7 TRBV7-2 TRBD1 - CASSQGQGSTYEQYF TGTGCCAGCAGCCAAGGACAGGGGTCCACCTACGAGCAGTACTTC
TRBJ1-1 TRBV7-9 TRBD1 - CASSRGQMNTEAFF TGTGCCAGCAGCCGGGGACAGATGAACACTGAAGCTTTCTTT
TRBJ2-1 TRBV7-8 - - CASSLRARRGKIESSTYNEQFF TGTGCCAGCAGCTTACGGGCTAGGAGAGGAAAAATAGAGAGTTCGACCTACAATGAGCAGTTCTTC
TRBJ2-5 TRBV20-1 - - CSARITETQYF TGCAGTGCTAGAATCACAGAGACCCAGTACTTC
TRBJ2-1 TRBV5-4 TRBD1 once CASQQGANNEQFF TGTGCCAGCCAACAGGGGGCCAACAATGAGCAGTTCTTC
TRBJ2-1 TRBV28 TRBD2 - CASSFSGLAGANEQFF TGTGCCAGCAGTTTCTCGGGACTAGCGGGAGCGAATGAGCAGTTCTTC
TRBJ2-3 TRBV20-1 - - CSANNLDTQYF TGCAGTGCTAACAATCTGGATACGCAGTATTTT
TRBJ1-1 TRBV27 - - CASSLSRRTSVVKAFF TGTGCCAGCAGTTTATCACGGAGGACTTCGGTCGTAAAAGCTTTCTTT
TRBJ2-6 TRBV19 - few CASSIGSSGANVLTF TGTGCCAGTAGTATAGGGAGCTCTGGGGCCAACGTCCTGACTTTC
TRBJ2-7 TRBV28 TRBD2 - CASSFGPGGRKEQYF TGTGCCAGCAGTTTTGGCCCGGGGGGACGGAAAGAGCAGTACTTC
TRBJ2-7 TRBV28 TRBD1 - CASRRDSWYEQYF TGTGCCAGCAGAAGGGACAGTTGGTACGAGCAGTACTTC
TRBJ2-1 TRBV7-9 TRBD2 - CASSSWTSGQGNEQFF TGTGCCAGCAGCTCCTGGACTAGCGGGCAAGGAAATGAGCAGTTCTTC
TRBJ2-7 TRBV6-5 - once CASSYRVGRYEQYF TGTGCCAGCAGTTACAGGGTAGGGCGGTACGAGCAGTACTTC
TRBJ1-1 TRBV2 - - CASSVEGVGNTEAFF TGTGCCAGCAGTGTAGAGGGGGTTGGGAACACTGAAGCTTTCTTT
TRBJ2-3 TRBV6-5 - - CASSYGGSSTDTQYF TGTGCCAGCAGTTACGGTGGGTCTAGCACAGATACGCAGTATTTT
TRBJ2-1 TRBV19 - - CASRGGHLYNEQFF TGTGCCAGTAGAGGGGGACACCTCTACAATGAGCAGTTCTTC
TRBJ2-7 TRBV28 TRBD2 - CASSLLAGGEQYF TGTGCCAGCAGTTTGCTAGCGGGAGGCGAGCAGTACTTC
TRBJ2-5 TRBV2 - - CASSEEEYQETQYF TGTGCCAGCAGTGAAGAGGAGTACCAAGAGACCCAGTACTTC
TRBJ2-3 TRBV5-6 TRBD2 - CASSFVIALAETSTDTQYF TGTGCCAGCAGCTTTGTTATTGCCCTAGCGGAGACTTCCACAGATACGCAGTATTTT
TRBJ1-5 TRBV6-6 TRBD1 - CASSYFRTGTNQPQHF TGTGCCAGCAGTTACTTTCGGACAGGAACTAATCAGCCCCAGCATTTT
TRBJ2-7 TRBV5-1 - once CASSRLGTVDEQYF TGCGCCAGCAGCCGACTAGGAACCGTCGACGAGCAGTACTTC
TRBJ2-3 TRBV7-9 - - CASGGTDTQYF TGTGCCAGCGGAGGAACAGATACGCAGTATTTT
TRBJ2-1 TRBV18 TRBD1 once CASSPDRVTDEQFF TGTGCCAGCTCACCCGACAGGGTTACGGATGAGCAGTTCTTC
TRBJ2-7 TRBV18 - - CASSPQAGSYEQYF TGTGCCAGCTCACCACAAGCAGGCTCCTACGAGCAGTACTTC
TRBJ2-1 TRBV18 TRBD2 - CASSPPAGGHYNEQFF TGTGCCAGCTCACCGCCGGCGGGGGGCCACTACAATGAGCAGTTCTTC
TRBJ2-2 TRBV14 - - CASSLLPLGAGELFF TGTGCCAGCAGCCTCCTACCCCTCGGGGCCGGGGAGCTGTTTTTT
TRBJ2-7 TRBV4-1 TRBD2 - CASRQKLEAGEAKYEQYF TGCGCCAGCAGGCAAAAGTTAGAAGCGGGAGAAGCCAAATACGAGCAGTACTTC
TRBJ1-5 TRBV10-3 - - CAISGNSNQPQHF TGTGCCATCAGTGGTAATAGCAATCAGCCCCAGCATTTT
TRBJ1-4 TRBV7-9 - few CASSSLRAATNEKLFF TGTGCCAGCAGCTCCCTCAGGGCCGCAACTAATGAAAAACTGTTTTTT
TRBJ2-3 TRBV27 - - CASSRWALGSADTQYF TGTGCCAGCAGCCGCTGGGCCCTGGGCAGCGCAGATACGCAGTATTTT
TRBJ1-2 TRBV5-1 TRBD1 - CASSTGRQGEGYTF TGCGCCAGCAGCACCGGAAGACAGGGAGAAGGCTACACCTTC
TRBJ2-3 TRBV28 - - CASSPGTADTQYF TGTGCCAGCAGTCCCGGCACGGCAGATACGCAGTATTTT
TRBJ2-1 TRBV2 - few CASRVTSQFF TGTGCCAGCAGAGTGACGTCGCAGTTCTTC
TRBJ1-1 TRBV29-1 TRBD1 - CSVEGRQGPKGAFF TGCAGCGTTGAAGGTCGACAGGGGCCCAAGGGAGCTTTCTTT
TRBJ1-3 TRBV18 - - CASSPGGDGNTIYF TGTGCCAGCTCACCAGGAGGGGACGGAAACACCATATATTTT
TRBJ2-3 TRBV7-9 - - CATPGGGVSTDTQYF TGTGCCACCCCTGGGGGCGGAGTTAGCACAGATACGCAGTATTTT
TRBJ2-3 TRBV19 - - CASSSVVASSDTQYF TGTGCCAGTAGTTCGGTGGTAGCAAGTTCAGATACGCAGTATTTT
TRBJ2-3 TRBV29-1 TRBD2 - CSTGTSGSTDTQYF TGCAGCACCGGGACTAGCGGCAGCACAGATACGCAGTATTTT
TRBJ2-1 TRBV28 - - CASRGRISSYNEQFF TGTGCCAGCAGGGGCAGGATAAGCTCCTACAATGAGCAGTTCTTC
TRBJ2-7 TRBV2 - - CASSPLREQYF TGTGCCAGCAGCCCCCTTCGCGAGCAGTACTTC
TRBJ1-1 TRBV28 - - CASSLVGYTEAFF TGTGCCAGCAGTTTAGTAGGGTACACTGAAGCTTTCTTT
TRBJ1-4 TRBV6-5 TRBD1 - CASSGTGAPNEKLFF TGTGCCAGCAGTGGCACAGGGGCTCCTAATGAAAAACTGTTTTTT
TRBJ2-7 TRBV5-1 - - CASSQTTGAYEQYF TGCGCCAGCAGCCAAACCACGGGGGCCTACGAGCAGTACTTC
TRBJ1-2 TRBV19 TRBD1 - CASSTTGGGYTF TGTGCCAGTAGCACGACAGGGGGAGGCTACACCTTC
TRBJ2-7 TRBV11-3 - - CASSAGGDSYEQYF TGTGCCAGCTCCGCCGGGGGGGACAGCTACGAGCAGTACTTC
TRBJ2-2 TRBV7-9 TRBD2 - CATRERGTSTGELFF TGTGCCACCAGGGAGCGGGGCACCTCCACCGGGGAGCTGTTTTTT
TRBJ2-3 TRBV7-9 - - CASSPEPSTDTQYF TGTGCCAGCAGCCCGGAACCCAGCACAGATACGCAGTATTTT
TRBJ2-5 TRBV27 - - CASSFFGSAETQYF TGTGCCAGCAGTTTTTTCGGGAGCGCGGAGACCCAGTACTTC
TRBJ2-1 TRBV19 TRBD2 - CASSIASGRAYNEQFF TGTGCCAGTAGTATAGCCAGCGGGAGAGCCTACAATGAGCAGTTCTTC